The T cell receptor (beta chain) described here comes from a study of blood T cell repertoires in COVID-19. Study-wide context: Spain, Italy and the United States supplied samples that represented acute and convalescent COVID-19. PBMCs, B-cell-depleted T cells, or T cells were the source of the cDNA or gDNA that made up the material.

The CDR3 is 14 residues long. Germline V lookup: CDR1 WSHSY, CDR2 SAAADI. V lost 2 bases and J lost 4; bases outside the gene matches: 2. In the source study's methods: The assay estimated nucleated cells by amplifying reference gene primers. The method was immunoSEQ multiplex PCR; TCRdb's version includes in-frame clones alone and lacks a portion of them. The V and J calls and clone size are taken from that table; D and trimming were inferred from the DNA. Counted here are more than 50,000 clones, 88% occurring once; the ten biggest clones make up 3.9%. This clone was counted a single time. The TCR was taken from a human donor in a cohort sampled during active COVID-19. Sequenced input: peripheral blood. V is TRBV10-2 and J is TRBJ2-3, with TRBD2 identical over 8 bases. CDR3 bases: TGCGCCAGCAGTGAGGCGGGGGGTTCAGATACGCAGTATTTT. Translating it yields CASSEAGGSDTQYF.